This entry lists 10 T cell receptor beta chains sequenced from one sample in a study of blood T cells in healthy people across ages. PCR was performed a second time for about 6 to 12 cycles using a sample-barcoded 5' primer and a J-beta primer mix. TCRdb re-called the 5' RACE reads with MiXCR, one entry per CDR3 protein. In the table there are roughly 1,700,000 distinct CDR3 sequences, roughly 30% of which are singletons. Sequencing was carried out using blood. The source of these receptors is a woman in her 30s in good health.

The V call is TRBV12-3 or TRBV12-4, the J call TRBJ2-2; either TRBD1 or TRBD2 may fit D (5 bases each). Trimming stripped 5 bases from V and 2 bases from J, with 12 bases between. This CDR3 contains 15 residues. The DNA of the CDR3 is TGTGCCAGCAGTGTTTTCGGGGCCAACACCGGGGAGCTGTTTTTT. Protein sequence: CASSVFGANTGELFF.

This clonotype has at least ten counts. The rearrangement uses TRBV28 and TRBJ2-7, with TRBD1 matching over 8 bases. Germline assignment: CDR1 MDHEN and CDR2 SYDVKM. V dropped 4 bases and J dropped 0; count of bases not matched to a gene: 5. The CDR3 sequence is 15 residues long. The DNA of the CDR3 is TGTGCCAGCAGTTATAATGGACAGGGCTCCTACGAGCAGTACTTC. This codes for CASSYNGQGSYEQYF.

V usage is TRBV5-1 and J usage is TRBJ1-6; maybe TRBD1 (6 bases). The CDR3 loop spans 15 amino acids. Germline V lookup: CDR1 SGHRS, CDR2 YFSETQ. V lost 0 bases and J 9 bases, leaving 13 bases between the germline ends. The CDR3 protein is CASSLEGGWGSPLHF. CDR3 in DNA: TGCGCCAGCAGCTTGGAGGGGGGTTGGGGTTCACCCCTCCACTTT. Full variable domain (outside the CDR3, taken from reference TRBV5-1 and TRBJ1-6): KAGVTQTPRYLIKTRGQQVTLSCSPISGHRSVSWYQQTPGQGLQFLFEYFSETQRNKGNFPGRFSGRQFSNSRSEMNVSTLELGDSALYLCASSLEGGWGSPLHFGNGTRLTVT.

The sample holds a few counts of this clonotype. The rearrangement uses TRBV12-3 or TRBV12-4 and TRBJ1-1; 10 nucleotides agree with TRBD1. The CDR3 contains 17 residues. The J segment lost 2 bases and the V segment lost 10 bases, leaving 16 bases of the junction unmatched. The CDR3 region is CATSSFGTGVDNTEAFF. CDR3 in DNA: TGTGCCACCTCGTCTTTCGGGACAGGGGTTGATAACACTGAAGCTTTCTTT.

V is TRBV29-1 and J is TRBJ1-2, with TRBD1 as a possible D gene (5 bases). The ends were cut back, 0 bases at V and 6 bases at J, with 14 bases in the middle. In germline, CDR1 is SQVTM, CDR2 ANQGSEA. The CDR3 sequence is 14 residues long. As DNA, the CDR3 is TGCAGCGTTGAAGAATGGAGGGGAGGAGATGGCTACACCTTC. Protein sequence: CSVEEWRGGDGYTF.

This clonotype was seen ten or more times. This CDR3 reads CASSSGQAPYEQYF. The CDR3 coding sequence is TGTGCCAGCAGTTCCGGACAGGCCCCCTACGAGCAGTACTTC. The chain recombines TRBV12-3 or TRBV12-4 with TRBJ2-7; 7 nucleotides line up with TRBD1. The J segment lost 2 bases and the V segment lost 4 bases, leaving 5 bases of the junction unmatched. The CDR3 sequence is 14 residues long.

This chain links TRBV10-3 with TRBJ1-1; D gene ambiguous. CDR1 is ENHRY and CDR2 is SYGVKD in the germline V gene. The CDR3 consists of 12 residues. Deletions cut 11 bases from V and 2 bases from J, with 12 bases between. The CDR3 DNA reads TGTGCCTCGCGTGCCAGCAACACTGAAGCTTTCTTT. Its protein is CASRASNTEAFF.

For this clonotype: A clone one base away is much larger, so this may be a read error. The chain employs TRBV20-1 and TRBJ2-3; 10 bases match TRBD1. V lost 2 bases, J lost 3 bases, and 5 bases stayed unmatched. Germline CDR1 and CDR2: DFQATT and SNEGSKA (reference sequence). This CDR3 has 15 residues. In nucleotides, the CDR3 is TGCAGTGCTAGAACTGGACAGGGGGTGACAGATACGCAGTATTTT. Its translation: CSARTGQGVTDTQYF.

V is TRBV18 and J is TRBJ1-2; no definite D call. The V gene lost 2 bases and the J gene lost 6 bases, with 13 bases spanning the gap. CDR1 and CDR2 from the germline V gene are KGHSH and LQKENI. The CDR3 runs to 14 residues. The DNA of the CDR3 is TGTGCCAGCTCACCAAGTGGGCGGGGTGATGGCTACACCTTC. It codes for CASSPSGRGDGYTF.

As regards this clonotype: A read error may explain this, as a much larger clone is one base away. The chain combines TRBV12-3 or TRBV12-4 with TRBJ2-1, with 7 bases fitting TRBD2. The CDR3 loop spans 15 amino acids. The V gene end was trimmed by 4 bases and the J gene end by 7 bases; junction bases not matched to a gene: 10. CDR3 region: CASSSMAGVENEQFF. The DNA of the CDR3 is TGTGCCAGCAGTTCTATGGCGGGAGTGGAGAATGAGCAGTTCTTC.